Listed below are T cell receptor beta chains from one sample, sequenced in a study of blood T cell repertoires in COVID-19. Assay: immunoSEQ multiplex PCR; the TCRdb copy retains only in-frame clones and omits some. This table has approximately 60,000 clones, more than 75% appearing once. Sequencing input: peripheral blood. The receptor set was obtained from a woman of 80 years or more with acute or convalescent COVID-19. CDR3s include the opening cysteine and the closing phenylalanine or tryptophan. Fields, in order: D gene, J gene, V gene, CDR3 protein. D genes are given only for firm matches.

d_call: TRBD2
j_call: TRBJ2-1
v_call: TRBV5-1
cdr3_aa: CASSPDKLAGAYNEQFF

d_call: TRBD2
j_call: TRBJ2-7
v_call: TRBV5-4
cdr3_aa: CASSLGVAGRSEQYF

d_call: TRBD2
j_call: TRBJ2-7
v_call: TRBV19
cdr3_aa: CASSIDGTSGSLYEQYF

d_call: -
j_call: TRBJ2-5
v_call: TRBV18
cdr3_aa: CASSLKGGETQYF

d_call: TRBD1
j_call: TRBJ1-2
v_call: TRBV5-1
cdr3_aa: CASSLAVGQGYGYTF

d_call: -
j_call: TRBJ1-5
v_call: TRBV28
cdr3_aa: CASSLGGVSNQPQHF

d_call: -
j_call: TRBJ2-5
v_call: TRBV28
cdr3_aa: CASSSPPETQYF

d_call: -
j_call: TRBJ2-1
v_call: TRBV4-1
cdr3_aa: CASSQVAGLSYNEQFF

d_call: TRBD1
j_call: TRBJ1-6
v_call: TRBV27
cdr3_aa: CASSPTGSGYSPLHF

d_call: TRBD1
j_call: TRBJ2-7
v_call: TRBV7-9
cdr3_aa: CASSSRDRWYEQYF

d_call: -
j_call: TRBJ2-5
v_call: TRBV13
cdr3_aa: CASSFRQSEETQYF